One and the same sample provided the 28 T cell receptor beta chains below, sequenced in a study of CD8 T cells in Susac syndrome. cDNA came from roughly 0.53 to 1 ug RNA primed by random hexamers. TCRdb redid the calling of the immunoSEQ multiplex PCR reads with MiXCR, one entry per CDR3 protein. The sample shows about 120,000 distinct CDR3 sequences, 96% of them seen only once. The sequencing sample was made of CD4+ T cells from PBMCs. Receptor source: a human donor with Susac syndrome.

The CDR3 is CASSSLRGGTPSGANVLTF. The CDR3 bases are TGTGCCAGCAGCTCCCTGAGGGGCGGGACCCCCTCTGGGGCCAACGTCCTGACTTTC. This sequence joins TRBV7-8 and TRBJ2-6, with a weak D call TRBD2 (6 bases). This CDR3 contains 19 residues. Trimming left V 4 bases short and J 0 bases short, with 19 bases between. The germline gives CDR1 SGHVS, CDR2 FQNEAQ.

In nucleotides, the CDR3 is TGCAGTGCTAGCCGGGACTTGAACACTGAAGCTTTCTTT. It yields the protein CSASRDLNTEAFF. This chain links TRBV20-1 with TRBJ1-1, with D perhaps TRBD1 (5 bases). This CDR3 comprises 13 residues. Per the germline V gene, CDR1 is DFQATT and CDR2 is SNEGSKA (reference sequence). Trimming removed 3 bases from V and 0 bases from J, with 8 bases in between.

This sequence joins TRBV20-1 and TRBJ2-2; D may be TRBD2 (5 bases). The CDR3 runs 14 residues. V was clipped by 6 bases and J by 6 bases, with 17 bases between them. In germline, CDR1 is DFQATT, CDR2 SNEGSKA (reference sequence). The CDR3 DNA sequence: TGCAGTGCATCCAGCGGTGGACGGGCCGGGGAGCTGTTTTTT. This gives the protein CSASSGGRAGELFF.

CDR3 coding DNA: TGTGCCAGCAGTTACCGAGTTTTCTACACCTTC. Amino acids: CASSYRVFYTF. V is TRBV7-2 and J is TRBJ1-2, with D unclear. V lost 6 bases and J 10 bases, leaving 12 bases between the germline ends. In germline, CDR1 is SGHTA, CDR2 FQGNSA. The CDR3 runs 11 residues.

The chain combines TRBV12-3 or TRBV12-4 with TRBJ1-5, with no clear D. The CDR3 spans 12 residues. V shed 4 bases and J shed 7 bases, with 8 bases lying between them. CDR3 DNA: TGTGCCAGCAGTTCTGAAGGACAGCCCCAGCATTTT. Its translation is CASSSEGQPQHF.

The CDR3 DNA reads TGCAGCGTTGGTACAGGGACAGAGACCCAGTACTTC. This gives the protein CSVGTGTETQYF. The rearrangement links TRBV29-1 to TRBJ2-5, with D tentatively TRBD1 (6 bases). CDR3 length: 12 amino acids. CDR1 and CDR2 (germline): SQVTM, ANQGSEA. The V and J ends lost 4 bases and 4 bases respectively, with 10 bases between them.

The CDR3 DNA is TGTGCCAGCAGTAGAGACAGGGTCGGCGGGGAGCTGTTTTTT. Translating it yields CASSRDRVGGELFF. The rearrangement joins TRBV2 to TRBJ2-2, with TRBD1 identical over 7 bases. CDR1 SNHLY and CDR2 FYNNEI come from the germline V gene. The CDR3 totals 14 residues. Germline trimming cut 5 bases from V and 7 bases from J; bases unmatched to any gene: 7.

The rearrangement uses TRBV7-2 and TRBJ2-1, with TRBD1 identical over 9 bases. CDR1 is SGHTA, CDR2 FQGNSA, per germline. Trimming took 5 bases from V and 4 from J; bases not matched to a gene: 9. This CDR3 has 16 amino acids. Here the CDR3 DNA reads TGTGCCAGCAGCGCGCCCGGGACAGGGTCGTACAATGAGCAGTTCTTC. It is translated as CASSAPGTGSYNEQFF.

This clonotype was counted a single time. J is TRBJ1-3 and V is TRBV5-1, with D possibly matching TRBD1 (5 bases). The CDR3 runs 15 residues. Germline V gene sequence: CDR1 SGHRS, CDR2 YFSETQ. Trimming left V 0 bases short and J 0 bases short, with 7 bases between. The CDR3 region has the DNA TGCGCCAGCAGCTTGGGGGGCCACTCTGGAAACACCATATATTTT. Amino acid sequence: CASSLGGHSGNTIYF.

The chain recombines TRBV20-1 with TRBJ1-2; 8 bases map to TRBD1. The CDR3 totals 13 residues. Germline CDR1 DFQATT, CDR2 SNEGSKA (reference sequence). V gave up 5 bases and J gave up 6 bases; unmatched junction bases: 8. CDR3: CSAPADRENGYTF. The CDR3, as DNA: TGCAGTGCTCCCGCGGACAGGGAAAATGGCTACACCTTC.

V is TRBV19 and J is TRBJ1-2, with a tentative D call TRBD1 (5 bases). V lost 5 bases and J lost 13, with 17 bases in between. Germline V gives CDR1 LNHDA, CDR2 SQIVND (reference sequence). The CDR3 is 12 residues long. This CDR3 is CASSPGTKPGTF. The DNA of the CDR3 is TGTGCCAGTAGTCCCGGGACCAAACCGGGCACCTTC.

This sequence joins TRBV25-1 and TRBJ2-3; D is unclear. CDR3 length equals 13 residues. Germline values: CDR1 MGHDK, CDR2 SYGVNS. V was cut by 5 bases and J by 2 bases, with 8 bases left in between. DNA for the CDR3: TGTGCCAGCAGTCCACATACCACAGATACGCAGTATTTT. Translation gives CASSPHTTDTQYF.

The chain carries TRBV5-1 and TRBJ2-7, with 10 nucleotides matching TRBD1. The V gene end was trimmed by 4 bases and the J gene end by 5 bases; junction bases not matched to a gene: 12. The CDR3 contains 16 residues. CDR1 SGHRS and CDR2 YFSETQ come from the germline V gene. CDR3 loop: CASSTTGGGISHEQYF. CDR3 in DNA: TGCGCCAGCAGCACGACAGGGGGCGGTATTTCCCACGAGCAGTACTTC.

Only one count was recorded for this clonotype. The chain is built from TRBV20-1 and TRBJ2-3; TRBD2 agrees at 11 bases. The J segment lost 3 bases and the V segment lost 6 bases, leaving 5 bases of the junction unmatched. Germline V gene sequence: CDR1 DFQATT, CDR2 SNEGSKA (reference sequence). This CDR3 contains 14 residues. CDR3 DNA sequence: TGCAGTGCCCCCCCTAGCGGGAGGACAGATACGCAGTATTTT. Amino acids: CSAPPSGRTDTQYF.

The CDR3 reads CASRAGRTTDTQYF. For the CDR3, the DNA is TGTGCCAGCAGGGCTGGACGGACCACAGATACGCAGTATTTT. V is TRBV6-5 and J is TRBJ2-3; no firm D call. Trimming pared 6 bases from V and 2 bases from J, leaving 12 bases between. The CDR3 totals 14 residues. Looked up from germline, CDR1 is MNHEY and CDR2 is SVGAGI.

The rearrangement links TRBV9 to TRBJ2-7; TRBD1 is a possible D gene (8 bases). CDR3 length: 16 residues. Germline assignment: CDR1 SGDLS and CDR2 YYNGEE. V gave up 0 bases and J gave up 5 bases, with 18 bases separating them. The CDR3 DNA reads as TGTGCCAGCAGCGTAGGATTGAGACAGGGGACTAACGAGCAGTACTTC. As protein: CASSVGLRQGTNEQYF.

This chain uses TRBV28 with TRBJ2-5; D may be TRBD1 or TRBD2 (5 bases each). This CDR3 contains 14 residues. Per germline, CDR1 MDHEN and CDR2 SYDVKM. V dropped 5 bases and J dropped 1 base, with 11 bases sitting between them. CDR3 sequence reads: CASSDPGSQETQYF. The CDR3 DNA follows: TGTGCCAGCAGTGACCCAGGGAGCCAAGAGACCCAGTACTTC.

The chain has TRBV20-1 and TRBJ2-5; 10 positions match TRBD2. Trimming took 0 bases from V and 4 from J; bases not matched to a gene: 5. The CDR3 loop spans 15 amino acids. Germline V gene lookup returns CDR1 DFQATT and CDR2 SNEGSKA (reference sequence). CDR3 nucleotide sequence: TGCAGTGCTAGAGATAGCGGGAGGTCGGGAGAGACCCAGTACTTC. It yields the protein CSARDSGRSGETQYF.

Here the CDR3 reads CASSMGVVGGPMGVAKNIQYF. The CDR3 DNA sequence: TGTGCCAGTAGTATGGGCGTAGTGGGAGGCCCTATGGGGGTAGCCAAAAACATTCAGTACTTC. The V call is TRBV19, the J call TRBJ2-4; D possibly corresponds to TRBD2 (6 bases). V was clipped by 3 bases and J by 0 bases, with 27 bases between them. This CDR3 is built from 21 residues. CDR1 and CDR2 (germline): LNHDA, SQIVND (reference sequence).

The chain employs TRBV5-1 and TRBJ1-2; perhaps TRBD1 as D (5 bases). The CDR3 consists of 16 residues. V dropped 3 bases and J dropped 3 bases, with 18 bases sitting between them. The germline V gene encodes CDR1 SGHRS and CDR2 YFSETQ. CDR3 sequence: CASSSGQAPADYGYTF. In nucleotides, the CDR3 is TGCGCCAGCAGCTCAGGGCAGGCGCCCGCGGACTATGGCTACACCTTC.

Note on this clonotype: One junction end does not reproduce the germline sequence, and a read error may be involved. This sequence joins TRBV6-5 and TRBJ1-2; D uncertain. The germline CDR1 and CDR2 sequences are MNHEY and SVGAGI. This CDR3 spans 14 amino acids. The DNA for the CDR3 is TGTGCCAGCAGTTACTCTGCAAGGGCTATTGTGGTGGCCTTC. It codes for CASSYSARAIVVAF.

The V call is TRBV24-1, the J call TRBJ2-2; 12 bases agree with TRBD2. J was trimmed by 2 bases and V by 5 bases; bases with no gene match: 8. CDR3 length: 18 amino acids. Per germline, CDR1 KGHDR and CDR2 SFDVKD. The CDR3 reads CATSGLAGGKHNTGELFF. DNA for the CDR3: TGTGCCACCAGTGGTCTAGCGGGAGGGAAACATAACACCGGGGAGCTGTTTTTT.

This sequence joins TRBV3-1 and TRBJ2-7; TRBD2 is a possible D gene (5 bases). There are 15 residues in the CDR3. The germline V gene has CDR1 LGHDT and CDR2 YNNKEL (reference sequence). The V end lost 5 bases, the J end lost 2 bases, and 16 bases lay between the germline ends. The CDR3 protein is CASSDPNRGTYEQYF. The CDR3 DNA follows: TGTGCCAGCAGCGACCCCAACCGAGGGACCTACGAGCAGTACTTC.

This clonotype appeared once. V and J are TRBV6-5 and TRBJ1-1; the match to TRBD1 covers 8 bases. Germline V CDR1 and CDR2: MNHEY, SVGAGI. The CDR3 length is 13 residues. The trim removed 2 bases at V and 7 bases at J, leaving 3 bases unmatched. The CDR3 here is CASSYLDRGEAFF. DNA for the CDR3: TGTGCCAGCAGTTACCTAGACAGGGGTGAAGCTTTCTTT.

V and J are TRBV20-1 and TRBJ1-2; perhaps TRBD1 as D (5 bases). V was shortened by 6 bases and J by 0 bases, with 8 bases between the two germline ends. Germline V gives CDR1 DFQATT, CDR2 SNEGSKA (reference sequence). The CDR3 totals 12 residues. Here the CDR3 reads CSAATANYGYTF. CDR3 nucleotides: TGCAGTGCCGCGACAGCTAACTATGGCTACACCTTC.

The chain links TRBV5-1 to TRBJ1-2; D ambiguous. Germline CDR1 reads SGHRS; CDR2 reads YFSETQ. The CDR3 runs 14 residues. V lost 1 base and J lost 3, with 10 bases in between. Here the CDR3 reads CASSLFTVDYGYTF. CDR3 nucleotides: TGCGCCAGCAGCTTGTTCACCGTAGACTATGGCTACACCTTC.

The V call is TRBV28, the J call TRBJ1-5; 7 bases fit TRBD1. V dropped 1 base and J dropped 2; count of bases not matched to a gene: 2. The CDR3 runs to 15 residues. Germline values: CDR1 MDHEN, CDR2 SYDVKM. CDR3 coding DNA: TGTGCCAGCAGTTTATCAGGGGGAGGCAATCAGCCCCAGCATTTT. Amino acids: CASSLSGGGNQPQHF.

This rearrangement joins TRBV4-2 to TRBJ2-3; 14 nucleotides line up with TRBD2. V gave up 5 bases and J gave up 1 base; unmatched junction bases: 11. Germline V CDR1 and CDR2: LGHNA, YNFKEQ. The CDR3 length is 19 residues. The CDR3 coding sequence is TGTGCCAGCAGCACCCCAAAGGGACTAGCGGGAGCCCGCACAGATACGCAGTATTTT. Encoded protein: CASSTPKGLAGARTDTQYF.